This T cell receptor beta chain was documented in a study of control samples from healthy donors and cancer patients. Generated by immunoSEQ multiplex PCR, the TCRdb table keeps only in-frame clones and is missing some. This sample carries 150,000 to 200,000 clones, approximately 90% of them seen once, and the ten largest clones take 0.68%. This CDR3 is 14 amino acids long. Trimming took off 2 bases at V and 3 bases at J, with 9 bases between the two ends. Germline CDR1 reads MNHEY; CDR2 reads SVGEGT. Input material: blood. This chain uses TRBV6-2 or TRBV6-3 with TRBJ2-3; D is possibly TRBD1 or TRBD2 (5 bases each). This TCR was sampled from a woman aged 30 to 39 in good health. Here the CDR3 DNA reads TGTGCCAGCAGTTACGTGAGGGGTACAGATACGCAGTATTTT. Residues: CASSYVRGTDTQYF.